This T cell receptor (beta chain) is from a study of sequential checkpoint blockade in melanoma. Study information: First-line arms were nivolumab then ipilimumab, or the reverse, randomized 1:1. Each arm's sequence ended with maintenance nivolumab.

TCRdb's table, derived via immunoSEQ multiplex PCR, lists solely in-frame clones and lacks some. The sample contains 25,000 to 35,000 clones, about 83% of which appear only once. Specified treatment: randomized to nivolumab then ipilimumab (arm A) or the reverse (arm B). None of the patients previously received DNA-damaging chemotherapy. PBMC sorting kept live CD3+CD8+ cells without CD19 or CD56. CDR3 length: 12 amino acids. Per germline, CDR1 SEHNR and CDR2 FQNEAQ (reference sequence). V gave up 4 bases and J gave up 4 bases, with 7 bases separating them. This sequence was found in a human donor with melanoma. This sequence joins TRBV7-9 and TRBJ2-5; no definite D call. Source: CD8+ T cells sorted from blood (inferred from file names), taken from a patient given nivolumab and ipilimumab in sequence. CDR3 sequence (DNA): TGTGCCAGCAGCTCCCCGAGAGAGACCCAGTACTTC. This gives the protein CASSSPRETQYF. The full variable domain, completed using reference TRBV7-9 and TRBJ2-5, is DTGVSQNPRHKITKRGQNVTFRCDPISEHNRLYWYRQTLGQGPEFLTYFQNEAQLEKSRLLSDRFSAERPKGSFSTLEIQRTEQGDSAMYLCASSSPRETQYFGPGTRLLVL.